This is a list of T cell receptor beta chains from one sample in a study of beta chain features in type 1 diabetes. Here immunoSEQ multiplex PCR was the method, and the copy in TCRdb shows in-frame clones only, minus some. The table includes 120,000 to 150,000 clones, about 9.7% detected once. Sequences were obtained from central memory CD4+ T cells from blood. Receptors were obtained from a woman in her thirties or forties in good health. Each CDR3 is given with its conserved first and last residue. A D gene is named only where the DNA matches it firmly. Clone size is given for some rows only: seen once, a few or many times, or a class if the clone is expanded.

TRBV4-2	14	TRBJ1-2	-	-	TGTGCCAGCAGCCAAGATTTCACAAACTATGGCTACACCTTC	CASSQDFTNYGYTF
TRBV6-5	15	TRBJ2-7	TRBD1	-	TGTGCCAGCTCGACAGGGGGCCCGTTAGGCTACGAGCAGTACTTC	CASSTGGPLGYEQYF
TRBV6-5	15	TRBJ2-1	TRBD2	-	TGTGCCAGCGCATACGGGACTAGGGTTAGGAATGAGCAGTTCTTC	CASAYGTRVRNEQFF
TRBV5-4	13	TRBJ2-3	-	-	TGTGCCAGCAGCTCTCTCAGGGGTGATACGCAGTATTTT	CASSSLRGDTQYF
TRBV2	15	TRBJ1-1	-	few	TGTGCCAGCAGTGATGAAGGCTGGGCGGGAACTGAAGCTTTCTTT	CASSDEGWAGTEAFF
TRBV5-6	19	TRBJ2-5	TRBD1	-	TGTGCCAGCAGCTTGATTCAGGGACAGGGTCGCCTGGGGGGGGAGACCCAGTACTTC	CASSLIQGQGRLGGETQYF
TRBV4-3	17	TRBJ2-3	TRBD2	-	TGCGCCAGCAGCCAAGTTGATGCGGGGGAACGCACAGATACGCAGTATTTT	CASSQVDAGERTDTQYF
TRBV6-6	14	TRBJ2-7	-	-	TGTGCCAGCAGCCCGCCTATGGGCCGGTACGAGCAGTACTTC	CASSPPMGRYEQYF
TRBV9	19	TRBJ2-6	TRBD1	-	TGTGCCAGCAGCGTACTCCCCGGGACAGGCTTCTCTGGGGCCAACGTCCTGACTTTC	CASSVLPGTGFSGANVLTF
TRBV11-2	15	TRBJ2-5	-	-	TGTGCCAGCAGCACCGGGACTGCGTATCGGGAGACCCAGTACTTC	CASSTGTAYRETQYF
TRBV29-1	15	TRBJ2-1	TRBD2	few	TGCAGCGCCCAAAGGGTCGGGGGGGCCTACAATGAGCAGTTCTTC	CSAQRVGGAYNEQFF
TRBV2	13	TRBJ1-5	-	many	TGTGCCAGCAGTCGGGAGGGGGATCAGCCCCAGCATTTT	CASSREGDQPQHF
TRBV5-1	14	TRBJ1-2	TRBD1	few	TGCGCCAGCAGCTGGGGACAGTTGAACTATGGCTACACCTTC	CASSWGQLNYGYTF
TRBV2	16	TRBJ1-3	TRBD1	few	TGTGCCAGCAGCGTACTTCGACAGGGGCGTGGAAACACCATATATTTT	CASSVLRQGRGNTIYF
TRBV18	11	TRBJ2-7	-	once	TGTGCCAGCTCAAGGGGCTACGAGCAGTACTTC	CASSRGYEQYF
TRBV19	14	TRBJ2-7	TRBD2	few	TGTGCCAGTAGTACAACTAGCGGGGCCTACGAGCAGTACTTC	CASSTTSGAYEQYF
TRBV7-8	14	TRBJ1-5	-	few	TGTGCCAGCAGCTCTGCAGGGTCATGGCAGCCCCAGCATTTT	CASSSAGSWQPQHF